The 20 T cell receptor beta chains in this list originate from one sample, sequenced in a study of cytomegalovirus exposure and HLA in healthy donors. Sequencing used immunoSEQ multiplex PCR; TCRdb keeps in-frame clones, though not all of them. The repertoire holds some 200,000 clones, about 79% seen once, with 13% in the top ten. The sequencing sample was made of PBMCs. These TCRs come from a young woman in good health and CMV-seropositive.

This chain links TRBV6-1 with TRBJ1-1; D possibly corresponds to TRBD1 (6 bases). CDR1 and CDR2 (germline): MNHNS, SASEGT. Trimming shortened V by 2 bases and J by 4 bases, and 11 bases separated the two germline ends. There are 14 residues in the CDR3. In DNA, the CDR3 is TGTGCCAGCAGTGAAATGGGACACCTCACTGAAGCTTTCTTT. As protein: CASSEMGHLTEAFF.

This clone came up once. V and J are TRBV28 and TRBJ2-6; D is ambiguous. This CDR3 comprises 17 residues. CDR1 is MDHEN and CDR2 is SYDVKM in the germline V gene. V was clipped by 4 bases and J by 0 bases, with 13 bases between them. The CDR3 bases are TGTGCCAGCAGTTCCGCGAGCATTCTCTCTGGGGCCAACGTCCTGACTTTC. It codes for CASSSASILSGANVLTF. Together with reference TRBV28 and TRBJ2-6, the CDR3 gives the full variable domain: DVKVTQSSRYLVKRTGEKVFLECVQDMDHENMFWYRQDPGLGLRLIYFSYDVKMKEKGDIPEGYSVSREKKERFSLILESASTNQTSMYLCASSSASILSGANVLTFGAGSRLTVL.

This clone has a single count. The chain recombines TRBV29-1 with TRBJ1-1; possible D gene TRBD1, 6 bases. Germline V gene lookup returns CDR1 SQVTM and CDR2 ANQGSEA. The V end was cut by 6 bases, the J end by 0 bases, with 11 bases between. This CDR3 is built from 13 residues. This CDR3 is CSVTGSMNTEAFF. The CDR3 nucleotides read TGCAGCGTGACAGGATCGATGAACACTGAAGCTTTCTTT.

This chain links TRBV2 with TRBJ2-6; D gene unclear. The germline V and J ends were trimmed by 7 bases and 1 base, with 5 bases remaining between them. The CDR3 is made up of 13 amino acids. Per germline, CDR1 SNHLY and CDR2 FYNNEI. Here the CDR3 reads CASTSSGANVLTF. The CDR3 DNA sequence: TGTGCCAGCACATCATCTGGGGCCAACGTCCTGACTTTC. Full variable domain (missing parts from reference TRBV2 and TRBJ2-6): EPEVTQTPSHQVTQMGQEVILRCVPISNHLYFYWYRQILGQKVEFLVSFYNNEISEKSEIFDDQFSVERPDGSNFTLKIRSTKLEDSAMYFCASTSSGANVLTFGAGSRLTVL.

The chain joins TRBV19 to TRBJ2-1, with a tentative D call TRBD1 (5 bases). The CDR3 runs 15 residues. Germline values: CDR1 LNHDA, CDR2 SQIVND (reference sequence). The V end lost 5 bases, the J end lost 7 bases, and 18 bases lay between the germline ends. CDR3 bases: TGTGCCAGTAGTGGAATCCGGACAAGGGGAAATGAGCAGTTCTTC. Translating gives CASSGIRTRGNEQFF.

The V gene is TRBV18, the J gene TRBJ1-2; 10 bases align to TRBD1. J gave up 8 bases and V 1 base, and 7 bases lay outside the gene matches. Germline lookup yields CDR1 KGHSH and CDR2 LQKENI. This CDR3 region has 15 residues. CDR3 protein: CASSPLSGTGDGYTF. The CDR3 DNA reads TGTGCCAGCTCACCACTTTCCGGGACAGGGGACGGCTACACCTTC.

This chain uses TRBV11-2 with TRBJ2-3, with D possibly being TRBD2 (5 bases). Germline V gives CDR1 SGHAT, CDR2 FQNNGV. This CDR3 spans 14 amino acids. Trimming left V 5 bases short and J 5 bases short, with 14 bases between. CDR3 sequence: CASSHIRGRDTQYF. CDR3 nucleotide sequence: TGTGCCAGCAGCCACATACGAGGGAGAGATACGCAGTATTTT.

The V call is TRBV25-1, the J call TRBJ1-1; 9 nucleotides match TRBD1. The CDR3 sequence is 17 residues long. The germline V gene encodes CDR1 MGHDK and CDR2 SYGVNS. J gave up 3 bases and V 5 bases, and 13 bases lay outside the gene matches. This CDR3 reads CASSRKGTGRSYTEAFF. Here the CDR3 DNA reads TGTGCCAGCAGTAGGAAGGGGACAGGGAGAAGTTACACTGAAGCTTTCTTT.

The rearrangement joins TRBV28 to TRBJ1-2; D not certain. Looked up from germline, CDR1 is MDHEN and CDR2 is SYDVKM. This CDR3 comprises 11 residues. Here the CDR3 reads CAGAGNYGYTF. The CDR3 DNA sequence: TGTGCGGGCGCGGGGAACTATGGCTACACCTTC.

The chain is built from TRBV7-8 and TRBJ1-4; 9 bases agree with TRBD1. The CDR3 sequence is 15 residues long. Germline V gene lookup returns CDR1 SGHVS and CDR2 FQNEAQ. With 3 bases clipped from V and 8 bases from J, the junction kept 7 bases outside the gene matches. This CDR3 is CASSLRQGDREKLFF. In DNA, the CDR3 is TGTGCCAGCAGCTTGCGACAGGGGGATCGGGAAAAACTGTTTTTT.

A few counts support this clone. The V call is TRBV7-9, the J call TRBJ2-7, with D hard to call. Germline V gives CDR1 SEHNR, CDR2 FQNEAQ (reference sequence). The CDR3 loop spans 15 amino acids. V was cut by 5 bases and J by 3 bases, with 17 bases left in between. DNA of the CDR3: TGTGCCAGCAGCCCCTCGCTTTCGCCAGGCTACGAGCAGTACTTC. It encodes CASSPSLSPGYEQYF.

The chain joins TRBV30 to TRBJ1-2; D not resolved. The CDR3 is 15 amino acids. Germline V gene lookup returns CDR1 GTSNPN and CDR2 SVGIG (reference sequence). V was cut by 0 bases and J by 4 bases, with 15 bases left in between. The CDR3 reads CAWSVPGSRFYGYTF. The CDR3 bases are TGTGCCTGGAGTGTTCCGGGAAGCAGATTCTATGGCTACACCTTC.

This clone was seen only once. The V gene is TRBV6-1, the J gene TRBJ1-5; TRBD1 is a possible D gene (6 bases). Trimming shortened V by 2 bases and J by 7 bases, and 9 bases separated the two germline ends. The CDR3 runs 13 residues. Per germline, CDR1 MNHNS and CDR2 SASEGT. Here the CDR3 reads CASSETGLQPQHF. For the CDR3, the DNA is TGTGCCAGCAGTGAAACAGGGCTACAGCCCCAGCATTTT.

The chain recombines TRBV27 with TRBJ2-1; D gene ambiguous. The CDR3 has 13 residues. V dropped 6 bases and J dropped 8 bases, with 14 bases sitting between them. Germline V gene lookup returns CDR1 MNHEY and CDR2 SMNVEV (reference sequence). DNA for the CDR3: TGTGCCAGCAGCCATTTTAGAGTGGATGAGCAGTTCTTC. It codes for CASSHFRVDEQFF.

V gene TRBV27 combines with J gene TRBJ2-7; D gene ambiguous. V was clipped by 4 bases and J by 0 bases, with 13 bases between them. Germline values: CDR1 MNHEY, CDR2 SMNVEV (reference sequence). The CDR3 extends over 15 amino acids. The CDR3 spells CASSSSMNSSYEQYF. The DNA of the CDR3 is TGTGCCAGCAGTTCCTCGATGAATAGCTCCTACGAGCAGTACTTC.

The chain is built from TRBV2 and TRBJ1-2; TRBD1 matches at 9 bases. The CDR3 has 14 amino acids. V gave up 3 bases and J gave up 3 bases; unmatched junction bases: 2. Germline V gene data show CDR1 as SNHLY and CDR2 as FYNNEI. The CDR3 protein is CASSERDRDYGYTF. CDR3 in DNA: TGTGCCAGCAGTGAGAGGGACAGGGACTATGGCTACACCTTC.

The chain links TRBV5-6 to TRBJ2-5; 7 bases agree with TRBD2. The CDR3 loop spans 15 amino acids. CDR1 is SGHDT and CDR2 is YYEEEE in the germline V gene. V shed 0 bases, J shed 3 bases, and the junction held 5 bases outside the gene matches. The CDR3, as DNA: TGTGCCAGCAGCTTGGGCAACGGGGGGAAAGAGACCCAGTACTTC. The encoded protein is CASSLGNGGKETQYF. The full variable domain, its missing parts supplied by reference TRBV5-6 and TRBJ2-5, is DAGVTQSPTHLIKTRGQQVTLRCSPKSGHDTVSWYQQALGQGPQFIFQYYEEEERQRGNFPDRFSGHQFPNYSSELNVNALLLGDSALYLCASSLGNGGKETQYFGPGTRLLVL.

The rearrangement uses TRBV4-1 and TRBJ2-7, with D possibly matching TRBD2 (5 bases). The CDR3 extends over 15 amino acids. The V gene lost 0 bases and the J gene lost 2 bases, with 11 bases spanning the gap. Germline V gene sequence: CDR1 MGHRA, CDR2 YSYEKL. The CDR3 region has the DNA TGCGCCAGCAGCCAAGAAACGCGGGTGGCCTACGAGCAGTACTTC. Translating gives CASSQETRVAYEQYF.

V gene TRBV7-2 combines with J gene TRBJ1-2; a possible D gene is TRBD1 (5 bases). CDR1 is SGHTA and CDR2 is FQGNSA in the germline V gene. V shed 0 bases and J shed 8 bases, with 7 bases lying between them. The CDR3 is 12 amino acids. CDR3 amino acids: CASSLAQGGYTF. CDR3 sequence (DNA): TGTGCCAGCAGCTTAGCGCAGGGCGGCTACACCTTC. Variable domain in full (rest from reference TRBV7-2 and TRBJ1-2): GAGVSQSPSNKVTEKGKDVELRCDPISGHTALYWYRQSLGQGLEFLIYFQGNSAPDKSGLPSDRFSAERTGGSVSTLTIQRTQQEDSAVYLCASSLAQGGYTFGSGTRLTVV.

Many counts were recorded for this clone. The chain carries TRBV19 and TRBJ2-7; 9 nucleotides line up with TRBD2. From germline, CDR1 is LNHDA and CDR2 SQIVND (reference sequence). V gave up 6 bases and J gave up 5 bases; unmatched junction bases: 11. This CDR3 spans 15 amino acids. The CDR3 nucleotides read TGTGCCAGTAGCTCGGGAGGGACTAGCCTGAACGAGCAGTACTTC. It encodes CASSSGGTSLNEQYF. The full variable domain, in which reference TRBV19 and TRBJ2-7 provide the parts outside the CDR3, is DGGITQSPKYLFRKEGQNVTLSCEQNLNHDAMYWYRQDPGQGLRLIYYSQIVNDFQKGDIAEGYSVSREKKESFPLTVTSAQKNPTAFYLCASSSGGTSLNEQYFGPGTRLTVT.